These T cell receptor beta chains were read from a single sample in a study of blood T cells in healthy people across ages. Each CDR3 protein gets one entry after TCRdb re-called the 5' RACE reads with MiXCR. The table records about 2 million distinct CDR3 sequences, around 50% of them present only once. The sample consisted of blood. The receptor set was obtained from a woman in her thirties or forties in good health. Both conserved end residues are part of each CDR3. D genes are given only for firm matches. The listing skips clone size in some rows; elsewhere it reads once, few, many or a size class.

size: few
V: TRBV20-1
D: TRBD2
J: TRBJ2-7
DNA: TGCAGTGCTAGGTCCCGGACTAGAACGTCCTACGAGCAGTACTTC
CDR3: CSARSRTRTSYEQYF

size: NA
V: TRBV20-1
D: NA
J: TRBJ2-3
DNA: TGCAGTGCTAGAGATCTTGACAGGGGAGGGACAGATACGCAGTATTTT
CDR3: CSARDLDRGGTDTQYF

size: NA
V: TRBV7-3
D: NA
J: TRBJ2-1
DNA: TGTGCCGGCAGCTCTCTTTTCGGGGAGTCCTACAATGAGCAGTTCTTC
CDR3: CAGSSLFGESYNEQFF

size: few
V: TRBV11-2
D: TRBD2
J: TRBJ2-1
DNA: TGTGCCAGCAGCTTAGGGCGGGGGGTGGATCCTGACAATGAGCAGTTCTTC
CDR3: CASSLGRGVDPDNEQFF

size: NA
V: TRBV6-2/TRBV6-3
D: TRBD1
J: TRBJ1-5
DNA: TGTGCCAGCAGACTTCACAGGGGAGAGGGCAATCAGCCCCAGCATTTT
CDR3: CASRLHRGEGNQPQHF

size: few
V: TRBV10-3
D: TRBD2
J: TRBJ2-3
DNA: TGTGCCATCAGTGGTCTAGCGGGGGGGCCGGGAACGCAGTATTTT
CDR3: CAISGLAGGPGTQYF

size: few
V: TRBV14
D: NA
J: TRBJ2-1
DNA: TGTGCCAGCAGCCAAGTCAGGGGCACCTCCTACAATGAGCAGTTCTTC
CDR3: CASSQVRGTSYNEQFF

size: few
V: TRBV10-1
D: NA
J: TRBJ2-3
DNA: TGCGCCAGCAGTGAGTCCCTAGGTGGGCAGTATTTT
CDR3: CASSESLGGQYF

size: NA
V: TRBV20-1
D: TRBD2
J: TRBJ2-7
DNA: TGCAGTGCTGTCGATAATAGCGGGGGGGGCTACGAGCAGTACTTC
CDR3: CSAVDNSGGGYEQYF

size: once
V: TRBV3-1
D: TRBD2
J: TRBJ2-7
DNA: TGTGCCAGCAGCCCTTACTCAAAGGTCAACAGCGGGAGATCGGATTACGAGCAGTACTTC
CDR3: CASSPYSKVNSGRSDYEQYF

size: NA
V: TRBV5-6
D: NA
J: TRBJ1-5
DNA: TGTGCCAGCAGCTTAAATCGACTGCCGAATCAGCCCCAGCATTTT
CDR3: CASSLNRLPNQPQHF

size: NA
V: TRBV20-1
D: TRBD1
J: TRBJ2-5
DNA: TGCAGTGCAACCAGGACAGGGGGCACGGAGACCCAGTACTTC
CDR3: CSATRTGGTETQYF

size: NA
V: TRBV12-3/TRBV12-4
D: NA
J: TRBJ2-3
DNA: TGTGCCAGCAGTTTTGCTAGCCAGCGTGGAGATACGCAGTATTTT
CDR3: CASSFASQRGDTQYF

size: NA
V: TRBV6-6
D: NA
J: TRBJ1-6
DNA: TGTGCCAGCAGTCTTCCATGGGCAGTTAATTCACCCCTCCACTTT
CDR3: CASSLPWAVNSPLHF

size: few
V: TRBV28
D: NA
J: TRBJ2-4
DNA: TGTGCCAGCAGCGGACAGAAAAACATTCAGTACTTC
CDR3: CASSGQKNIQYF

size: few
V: TRBV9
D: NA
J: TRBJ2-7
DNA: TGTGCCAGCAGCGTAGCCGACATCAACTACGAGCAGTACTTC
CDR3: CASSVADINYEQYF

size: NA
V: TRBV25-1
D: NA
J: TRBJ1-2
DNA: TGTGCCAGCAGTGGGCACGGGAGTGATGGCTACACCTTC
CDR3: CASSGHGSDGYTF

size: NA
V: TRBV5-6
D: NA
J: TRBJ2-2
DNA: TGTGCCAGCCGGAAGGAGAACACCGGGGAGCTGTTTTTT
CDR3: CASRKENTGELFF

size: NA
V: TRBV6-2/TRBV6-3
D: TRBD2
J: TRBJ2-1
DNA: TGTGCCAGCAGTTACGGGGTTAGCGGGGGGTATACCTACAATGAGCAGTTCTTC
CDR3: CASSYGVSGGYTYNEQFF

size: NA
V: TRBV5-1
D: TRBD1
J: TRBJ2-1
DNA: TGCGCCAGCAGCTCGACAGGGGTCCCCTACAATGAGCAGTTCTTC
CDR3: CASSSTGVPYNEQFF

size: NA
V: TRBV7-2
D: TRBD1
J: TRBJ1-1
DNA: TGTGCCAGCAGCTCCGTGGACAGGGGAAGGGGGAACACTGAAGCTTTCTTT
CDR3: CASSSVDRGRGNTEAFF

size: NA
V: TRBV28
D: NA
J: TRBJ2-5
DNA: TGTGCCAGCACCCAACAGGGGCGGAGGGCACGAGAGACCCAGTACTTC
CDR3: CASTQQGRRARETQYF

size: NA
V: TRBV18
D: NA
J: TRBJ1-4
DNA: TGTGCCAGCTCTCAGTCTGAAGAACTGTTTTTT
CDR3: CASSQSEELFF

size: NA
V: TRBV20-1
D: NA
J: TRBJ2-5
DNA: TGCAGTGCTAGAGATTGGAAATCGGAGACCCAGTACTTC
CDR3: CSARDWKSETQYF

size: NA
V: TRBV7-2
D: NA
J: TRBJ1-2
DNA: TGTGCCAGCAGCTTTATTAGCCCGCTAGGGGGCTATGGCTACACCTTC
CDR3: CASSFISPLGGYGYTF

size: few
V: TRBV7-2
D: TRBD2
J: TRBJ2-7
DNA: TGTGCCAGCAGCCCCCGGCCGGGGGGGCTCTCCTACGAGCAGTACTTC
CDR3: CASSPRPGGLSYEQYF

size: NA
V: TRBV4-1
D: TRBD1
J: TRBJ1-4
DNA: TGCGCCAGCAGCCAAGAAACAGGGGGCGGTAATGAAAAACTGTTTTTT
CDR3: CASSQETGGGNEKLFF

size: NA
V: TRBV7-9
D: NA
J: TRBJ1-2
DNA: TGTGCCAGCAGCTCACAGGGTTTAACTATGGGCTACACCTTC
CDR3: CASSSQGLTMGYTF

size: NA
V: TRBV20-1
D: TRBD2
J: TRBJ2-5
DNA: TGCAGTGCTATCCCCGGGACTAGCGGGGGGGAGACCCAGTACTTC
CDR3: CSAIPGTSGGETQYF

size: NA
V: TRBV6-4
D: NA
J: TRBJ2-7
DNA: TGTGCCAGCAGTGACTCGAGCTATCATGAGGACTCCTACGAGCAGTACTTC
CDR3: CASSDSSYHEDSYEQYF

size: few
V: TRBV9
D: NA
J: TRBJ2-3
DNA: TGTGCCAGCAGCGTAGCGGGGAGAACAACAGATACGCAGTATTTT
CDR3: CASSVAGRTTDTQYF

size: NA
V: TRBV4-3
D: NA
J: TRBJ2-5
DNA: TGCGCCAGCAGCCAAGCGCCGACAGGTTGGGAGACCCAGTACTTC
CDR3: CASSQAPTGWETQYF

size: NA
V: TRBV4-3
D: NA
J: TRBJ1-4
DNA: TGCGCCAGCAGCGCCCAGGGTACAGGTAATGAAAAACTGTTTTTT
CDR3: CASSAQGTGNEKLFF

size: NA
V: TRBV27
D: NA
J: TRBJ1-2
DNA: TGTGCCAGCACCGGGGACGGGTATGGCTACACCTTC
CDR3: CASTGDGYGYTF

size: NA
V: TRBV6-5
D: NA
J: TRBJ2-5
DNA: TGTGCCAGCAGTTACGACAACAGGGCCGCTGAGACCCAGTACTTC
CDR3: CASSYDNRAAETQYF

size: few
V: TRBV4-2
D: TRBD1
J: TRBJ2-7
DNA: TGTGCCAGCAGCCCCCGGGACAGGGGCGAATACGAGCAGTACTTC
CDR3: CASSPRDRGEYEQYF

size: few
V: TRBV20-1
D: TRBD1
J: TRBJ1-2
DNA: TGCAGTGCAGGGACAACAGGGGGAGCTAACTATGGCTACACCTTC
CDR3: CSAGTTGGANYGYTF

size: NA
V: TRBV6-5
D: NA
J: TRBJ2-7
DNA: TGTGCCAGCGGTCGGGGGTACAACGAGCAGTACTTC
CDR3: CASGRGYNEQYF

size: NA
V: TRBV5-1
D: TRBD1
J: TRBJ2-6
DNA: TGCGCCAGCAGCTCTATCGGACAGGGGGCTACTTCTGGGGCCAACGTCCTGACTTTC
CDR3: CASSSIGQGATSGANVLTF

size: NA
V: TRBV27
D: NA
J: TRBJ1-2
DNA: TGTGCCAGCAATTCAGGGGCTGGCTATAGCTACACCTTC
CDR3: CASNSGAGYSYTF

size: once
V: TRBV10-3
D: NA
J: TRBJ2-3
DNA: TGTGCCATCAGTGAGTCACAGGGACGTCGGTGGGGCACAGATACGCAGTATTTT
CDR3: CAISESQGRRWGTDTQYF

size: NA
V: TRBV15
D: NA
J: TRBJ2-5
DNA: TGTGCCACCAGCAGAGAAAAGGGGGGGTTTGTCTACAATAAGCAGTACTTC
CDR3: CATSREKGGFVYNKQYF

size: NA
V: TRBV27
D: TRBD1
J: TRBJ2-5
DNA: TGTGCCACCCTTCCGGGACAGACAAAAGAGACCCAGTACTTC
CDR3: CATLPGQTKETQYF

size: NA
V: TRBV5-1
D: NA
J: TRBJ1-2
DNA: TGCGCCAGCACCTATAATGTGGCAGCTAACTATGGCTACACCTTC
CDR3: CASTYNVAANYGYTF

size: few
V: TRBV7-9
D: TRBD1
J: TRBJ2-6
DNA: TGTGCCAGGGGTGACAGGGCCCTGTCATCTGGGGCCAACGTCCTGACTTTC
CDR3: CARGDRALSSGANVLTF

size: few
V: TRBV7-7
D: TRBD1
J: TRBJ2-1
DNA: TGTGCTAGCGCCAAGGGGACAGGGGCCAATGAGCAGTTCTTC
CDR3: CASAKGTGANEQFF

size: NA
V: TRBV28
D: NA
J: TRBJ2-5
DNA: TGTGCCAGCAGTCTGGATACCGCTCGTCTCGAGACCCAGTACTTC
CDR3: CASSLDTARLETQYF

size: few
V: TRBV27
D: NA
J: TRBJ2-7
DNA: TGTGCCAGCAGTAGGTCCCCCTCGGGGACCTACGAGCAGTACTTC
CDR3: CASSRSPSGTYEQYF

size: NA
V: TRBV4-3
D: TRBD1
J: TRBJ1-2
DNA: TGCGCCAGCAGACCAAGAGGGACAGCTGGGGGCTACACCTTC
CDR3: CASRPRGTAGGYTF

size: many
V: TRBV9
D: NA
J: TRBJ2-5
DNA: TGTGCCAGCAGCGTCGGGCAGGGGAAAGAGACCCAGTACTTC
CDR3: CASSVGQGKETQYF

size: NA
V: TRBV4-2
D: TRBD2
J: TRBJ2-1
DNA: TGTGCCAGCAGCCAAGGGACAGGTCTAGCGGGGGGCGATGAGCAGTTCTTC
CDR3: CASSQGTGLAGGDEQFF

size: NA
V: TRBV12-3/TRBV12-4
D: NA
J: TRBJ2-7
DNA: TGTGCCGGCAGTTTACCCATCACCTTGGGCGAGCAGTACTTC
CDR3: CAGSLPITLGEQYF